Listed below are T cell receptor beta chains from one sample, sequenced in a study of CD8+CD57+ T cells in acquired aplastic anemia. TCRdb called the reads again in MiXCR, with one record for every CDR3 protein. Here the sample spans 260,000 or so distinct CDR3 sequences, about 44% being singletons. The specimen was sorted CD4+, CD8+, or CD8+CD57+ T cells (not recorded which) from PBMCs. All receptors come from a human donor with aplastic anemia. The CDR3 runs from the conserved cysteine through the conserved F or W. D genes are given only for firm matches. Size is stated for part of the rows, as once, few or many counts, or as a class when the clone is expanded.

DNA,CDR3,V,length,size,D,J
TGTGCCAGCAGCGTAGACAGGGATAGCGGCTACACCTTC,CASSVDRDSGYTF,TRBV9,13,many,-,TRBJ1-2
TGTGCCAGCACTCATTTGGTCGCGGAAAAACTGTTTTTT,CASTHLVAEKLFF,TRBV12-3/TRBV12-4,13,many,-,TRBJ1-4
TGTGCCAGTAGCGCCAGGGGGTGGACCTACAATGAGCAGTTCTTC,CASSARGWTYNEQFF,TRBV19,15,many,TRBD1,TRBJ2-1
TGTGCCAGCAGCCACCGGGACAGGGCTTCACCCCTCCACTTT,CASSHRDRASPLHF,TRBV12-3/TRBV12-4,14,-,TRBD1,TRBJ1-6
TGCGCCAGCAGCCAAGCCCCAGCCACCGGGGAGCTGTTTTTT,CASSQAPATGELFF,TRBV4-1,14,few,-,TRBJ2-2
TGTGCCAGCAGGACGACTAGCGGGGGATCCACCGGGGAGCTGTTTTTT,CASRTTSGGSTGELFF,TRBV6-5,16,-,TRBD2,TRBJ2-2
TGTGCCAGCAGTTTAAACCCCAGGTCCCCGAACACTGAAGCTTTCTTT,CASSLNPRSPNTEAFF,TRBV12-3/TRBV12-4,16,-,-,TRBJ1-1
TGTGCCATCAGTTGGACTAGCAGCTCCTACAATGAGCAGTTCTTC,CAISWTSSSYNEQFF,TRBV10-3,15,-,TRBD2,TRBJ2-1
TGTGCCAGCAGTTTGTACGTCACAGATACGCAGTATTTT,CASSLYVTDTQYF,TRBV28,13,few,-,TRBJ2-3
TGTGCCAGCAGTATTAGCGGATACTACGAGCAGTACTTC,CASSISGYYEQYF,TRBV6-5,13,many,-,TRBJ2-7
TGTGCCAGCAGCTTGGCCCCCGGGACTAGCGGGCCGAGCTCCTACAATGAGCAGTTCTTC,CASSLAPGTSGPSSYNEQFF,TRBV5-6,20,-,TRBD2,TRBJ2-1
TGTGCCAGCAGTTATTACAGTTCCGCTGCCAAAAACATTCAGTACTTC,CASSYYSSAAKNIQYF,TRBV6-6,16,-,-,TRBJ2-4
TGTGCCAGCAGTTACGAGCTTTCTGGAGACACCATATATTTT,CASSYELSGDTIYF,TRBV6-6,14,-,-,TRBJ1-3
TGCGCCAGCAGCCAAGGGGATGGGGACAGGAACTATGGCTACACCTTC,CASSQGDGDRNYGYTF,TRBV4-3,16,many,TRBD1,TRBJ1-2
TGCAGTGCCTGGGACAGTACCTACGAGCAGTACTTC,CSAWDSTYEQYF,TRBV20-1,12,-,TRBD1,TRBJ2-7
TGTGCCATCAGTGCAGGGACAGGGACGCGTTACGAGCAGTACTTC,CAISAGTGTRYEQYF,TRBV10-3,15,once,TRBD1,TRBJ2-7
TGCGCCAGCAGTGCTTTAGCTGGGAACACTGAAGCTTTCTTT,CASSALAGNTEAFF,TRBV10-2,14,-,-,TRBJ1-1
TGCGCCAGCAGCCAAGAGGCAGGCTCGCACTATGGCTACACCTTC,CASSQEAGSHYGYTF,TRBV4-1,15,many,-,TRBJ1-2
TGTGCCACCAGCAGAGGGGCGGGGAACTATGGCTACACCTTC,CATSRGAGNYGYTF,TRBV15,14,-,-,TRBJ1-2
TGTGCCAGCAGCCCAGGGGATTTGGTAACTGAAGCTTTCTTT,CASSPGDLVTEAFF,TRBV5-4,14,-,-,TRBJ1-1
TGCAGTGCCAGCCCCTACAGGGAATCTAACTATGGCTACACCTTC,CSASPYRESNYGYTF,TRBV20-1,15,many,-,TRBJ1-2
TGTGCCAGCAGCTCTTTGGCAGGGGACATTTCTGGGGCCAACGTCCTGACTTTC,CASSSLAGDISGANVLTF,TRBV7-6,18,-,-,TRBJ2-6
TGTGCCAGCATGACTAGCGGGGACTCTAGCACAGATACGCAGTATTTT,CASMTSGDSSTDTQYF,TRBV2,16,many,TRBD2,TRBJ2-3
TGCAGCGTTGTATCGGGGAGCACAGATACGCAGTATTTT,CSVVSGSTDTQYF,TRBV29-1,13,-,-,TRBJ2-3
TGCAGCGTCCGACTTTGGACAGAAGCTAACTATGGCTACACCTTC,CSVRLWTEANYGYTF,TRBV29-1,15,many,-,TRBJ1-2
TGTGCCATCAGTGAGTCGATACAGGGACCTAACTATGGCTACACCTTC,CAISESIQGPNYGYTF,TRBV10-3,16,-,-,TRBJ1-2
TGCAGTGCTAGAGGCCGGGGTTTAACTAATGAAAAACTGTTTTTT,CSARGRGLTNEKLFF,TRBV20-1,15,many,-,TRBJ1-4
TGTGCCAGCAGTGACCGACAGGGCTATGGCTACACCTTC,CASSDRQGYGYTF,TRBV25-1,13,-,TRBD1,TRBJ1-2
TGTGCCAGTAGTATGAGGGGATATGGCTACACCTTC,CASSMRGYGYTF,TRBV19,12,-,-,TRBJ1-2
TGCGCCAGCAGTGACCCGGGACAGGCCAACTATGGCTACACCTTC,CASSDPGQANYGYTF,TRBV10-2,15,-,TRBD1,TRBJ1-2
TGTGCCAGCAGCGCAGGAAGTTGGGAGCTGTTTTTT,CASSAGSWELFF,TRBV7-8,12,many,-,TRBJ2-2
TGTGCCAGCAGCTTAGCCGCAGAGACCCAGTACTTC,CASSLAAETQYF,TRBV7-9,12,many,-,TRBJ2-5
TGTGCCAGCAGCCTCGGTTTTGGCCTGGAGACCCAGTACTTC,CASSLGFGLETQYF,TRBV6-6,14,many,-,TRBJ2-5
TGTGCCAGCAGCAAAGAGGGTTGGGATGAGCAGTTCTTC,CASSKEGWDEQFF,TRBV7-3,13,-,-,TRBJ2-1
TGTGCCAGCAGCCGACTTAAGACTGAAGGGACCCAGTACTTC,CASSRLKTEGTQYF,TRBV7-6,14,many,-,TRBJ2-5
TGTGCCAGCAGCTTATTTGCCGGGACAGGCTACTACGAGCAGTACTTC,CASSLFAGTGYYEQYF,TRBV7-9,16,many,TRBD1,TRBJ2-7
TGTGCCAGCAGCTTACCCCAGCATTTT,CASSLPQHF,TRBV7-9,9,-,-,TRBJ1-5
TGTGCCAGCAGCGGTCGACAGGCGAACACTGAAGCTTTCTTT,CASSGRQANTEAFF,TRBV9,14,-,-,TRBJ1-1
TGTGCCAGCAGACCAGACAGGGACACTGAAGCTTTCTTT,CASRPDRDTEAFF,TRBV12-3/TRBV12-4,13,-,TRBD1,TRBJ1-1
TGTGCCAGCAGCCGCGGAGACGTCTACGAGCAGTACTTC,CASSRGDVYEQYF,TRBV11-2,13,many,-,TRBJ2-7
TGTGCCAGCAGTCCCTCAGGGAGCGTCGCCGGGAAGCTGTTTTTT,CASSPSGSVAGKLFF,TRBV28,15,few,-,TRBJ2-2
TGCAGTGCTAGAGGGGGCAGCTCCCGGAACACTGAAGCTTTCTTT,CSARGGSSRNTEAFF,TRBV20-1,15,-,-,TRBJ1-1
TGTGCCATCAGTGAGCCGGGACTAGCCGAGCAGTACTTC,CAISEPGLAEQYF,TRBV10-3,13,many,TRBD2,TRBJ2-7
TGCGCCAGCAGCCAAGGTGTGAACACTGAAGCTTTCTTT,CASSQGVNTEAFF,TRBV4-1,13,many,-,TRBJ1-1
TGTGCCAGCAGTGAACGACTAACTAGCGGGGGGTCCTACGAGCAGTACTTC,CASSERLTSGGSYEQYF,TRBV2,17,-,TRBD2,TRBJ2-7
TGTGCCAGCAGCGCAGAGGCAGCCCTGAACACTGAAGCTTTCTTT,CASSAEAALNTEAFF,TRBV7-8,15,many,-,TRBJ1-1
TGTGCCAGCAGCCGGACAGGGACAAACACTGAAGCTTTCTTT,CASSRTGTNTEAFF,TRBV27,14,few,TRBD1,TRBJ1-1
TGCAGTGCTACGCAGACAGTCCCAGATACGCAGTATTTT,CSATQTVPDTQYF,TRBV20-1,13,-,-,TRBJ2-3